The 18 T cell receptor beta chains below were found in one sample sequenced in a study of T cells in Graves' hyperthyroidism and ophthalmopathy. The source material, RNA transcripts, was used to amplify TCR beta CDR3 regions. The HTBI primer set was used in a first-round RT-PCR of the TCR CDR3. TCRdb analysed the multiplex PCR reads with MiXCR anew, one entry per CDR3 protein. The table records 500,000 to 650,000 distinct CDR3 sequences, approximately 14% of them present only once. Sequencing was performed on blood. The receptors stem from a woman aged 45-65 years with Graves' ophthalmopathy.

The chain employs TRBV7-2 and TRBJ2-2, with D unclear. CDR3 length equals 13 residues. Looked up from germline, CDR1 is SGHTA and CDR2 is FQGNSA. Trimming cost V 2 bases and J 6 bases, with 7 bases left between them. The CDR3 DNA is TGTGCCAGCAGCTTACTTCTCTCCGGGGAGCTGTTTTTT. Encoded protein: CASSLLLSGELFF.

The sample holds many counts of this clonotype. The V and J genes are TRBV28 and TRBJ1-4; D uncertain. V was pared by 6 bases and J by 11 bases, with 13 bases between. CDR3 length equals 12 residues. The V gene's germline CDR1 is MDHEN and CDR2 SYDVKM. CDR3 sequence (DNA): TGTGCCAGCAGCCCAGGACCCGGGAAACTGTTTTTT. It encodes CASSPGPGKLFF.

This clonotype was picked up many times. V and J are TRBV5-1 and TRBJ2-3; 7 bases align to TRBD1. With V trimmed by 9 bases and J by 1 base, 8 bases remained unmatched. This CDR3 has 14 residues. Germline V gene data show CDR1 as SGHRS and CDR2 as YFSETQ. CDR3 region: CATTRDRGTDTQYF. The CDR3 nucleotides are TGCGCCACCACCCGGGACAGAGGCACAGATACGCAGTATTTT.

This clonotype was counted many times. The chain couples TRBV3-1 to TRBJ1-1; TRBD1 might be the D (5 bases). The V and J ends lost 3 bases and 1 base respectively, with 9 bases between them. Germline CDR1 reads LGHDT; CDR2 reads YNNKEL (reference sequence). This CDR3 has 14 amino acids. As DNA, the CDR3 is TGTGCCAGCAGCCAGAGGACATCGAACACTGAAGCTTTCTTT. Protein: CASSQRTSNTEAFF.

This clonotype was seen at least ten times. V and J are TRBV28 and TRBJ1-2; D may be TRBD1 (5 bases). CDR1 MDHEN and CDR2 SYDVKM come from the germline V gene. This CDR3 has 14 residues. Trimming took off 4 bases at V and 0 bases at J, with 9 bases between the two ends. The CDR3 DNA reads TGTGCCAGCAGTTCGACAGACACTAACTATGGCTACACCTTC. Its translation: CASSSTDTNYGYTF.

This clonotype has ten or more counts. The rearrangement uses TRBV11-1 and TRBJ2-1; the match to TRBD2 covers 12 bases. Germline values: CDR1 SGHAT, CDR2 FQDESV (reference sequence). This CDR3 is built from 14 residues. Germline trimming cut 4 bases from V and 8 bases from J; bases unmatched to any gene: 3. The chain's CDR3 is CASSWTSGIDEQFF. CDR3 coding DNA: TGTGCCAGCAGCTGGACTAGCGGGATCGATGAGCAGTTCTTC.

This clonotype has a count of ten or more. V is TRBV2 and J is TRBJ2-2; D is possibly TRBD1 (6 bases). The length of the CDR3 is 11 residues. V dropped 10 bases and J dropped 7 bases, with 10 bases sitting between them. The V gene's germline CDR1 is SNHLY and CDR2 FYNNEI. DNA of the CDR3: TGTGCCACACAGGGCGGCGGGGAGCTGTTTTTT. Translated: CATQGGGELFF.

The chain couples TRBV19 to TRBJ2-1; 9 bases agree with TRBD2. Per germline, CDR1 LNHDA and CDR2 SQIVND (reference sequence). There are 16 residues in the CDR3. The trim removed 2 bases at V and 9 bases at J, leaving 11 bases unmatched. CDR3 in amino acids: CASSITAVAGELEQFF. The CDR3 bases are TGTGCCAGTAGTATAACGGCGGTAGCGGGAGAACTTGAGCAGTTCTTC.

This clonotype was seen ten or more times. This chain links TRBV20-1 with TRBJ2-2, with unresolved D. The germline V and J ends were trimmed by 5 bases and 5 bases, with 15 bases remaining between them. The CDR3 spans 14 residues. The germline V gene encodes CDR1 DFQATT and CDR2 SNEGSKA (reference sequence). CDR3 DNA sequence: TGCAGTGCTCGGAGCTTGGACGGGACCGGGGAGCTGTTTTTT. Amino acids: CSARSLDGTGELFF.

This clonotype turned up a few times. V is TRBV18 and J is TRBJ1-3; D unresolved. Trimming removed 2 bases at V and 2 bases at J, with 10 bases between. The length of the CDR3 is 15 residues. Looked up from germline, CDR1 is KGHSH and CDR2 is LQKENI. CDR3 loop: CASSPRTVTGNTIYF. DNA for the CDR3: TGTGCCAGCTCACCAAGGACGGTCACTGGAAACACCATATATTTT.

This chain connects TRBV25-1 to TRBJ2-5, with D tentatively TRBD2 (7 bases). The germline V gene has CDR1 MGHDK and CDR2 SYGVNS. V was cut by 6 bases and J by 5 bases, with 13 bases left in between. The CDR3 sequence is 13 residues long. The CDR3 region is CASRRGGYETQYF. DNA for the CDR3: TGTGCCAGCAGGAGGGGGGGCTACGAGACCCAGTACTTC.

This chain links TRBV11-2 with TRBJ2-7, with 7 bases fitting TRBD1. The V gene's germline CDR1 is SGHAT and CDR2 FQNNGV. Trimming at V came to 4 bases and at J to 6 bases, leaving 9 bases not matched to a gene. The CDR3 runs 14 residues. The CDR3 protein is CASSYDRDFGEQYF. In DNA form, the CDR3 reads TGTGCCAGCAGCTATGACAGGGATTTCGGCGAGCAGTACTTC.

Turning to this clonotype: A clone one base away is much larger, so this may be a read error. The CDR3 nucleotides read TGCAGTGCTAGAGATCCCAGGACTAGTCTGACCTACAATGAGCAGTTCTTC. Its protein is CSARDPRTSLTYNEQFF. The genes are TRBV20-1 and TRBJ2-1; 7 nucleotides line up with TRBD2. The CDR3 is 17 amino acids. J was trimmed by 2 bases and V by 0 bases; bases with no gene match: 10. Germline-derived CDR1 and CDR2 are DFQATT and SNEGSKA (reference sequence).

This chain's CDR3 is CASSQDRRVGIAYNEQFF. In nucleotides, the CDR3 is TGCGCCAGCAGCCAAGATCGTCGGGTGGGGATCGCCTACAATGAGCAGTTCTTC. This rearrangement joins TRBV4-3 to TRBJ2-1, with D unresolved. Germline V lookup: CDR1 LGHNA, CDR2 YSLEER. The CDR3 extends over 18 amino acids. V gave up 0 bases and J gave up 2 bases, with 17 bases separating them.

This clonotype was recorded at least ten times. The J gene is TRBJ2-3, the V gene TRBV20-1; 11 bases map to TRBD1. After removal of 1 base from V and 5 bases from J, the junction contained 11 bases not matched to a gene. The CDR3 loop spans 17 amino acids. The germline gives CDR1 DFQATT, CDR2 SNEGSKA (reference sequence). The CDR3 region is CSARATLGQGDLDTQYF. CDR3 sequence (DNA): TGCAGTGCTAGAGCCACCCTGGGACAGGGGGATTTAGATACGCAGTATTTT.

This clonotype showed up many times. J is TRBJ2-3 and V is TRBV13; 12 bases are shared with TRBD2. The CDR3 is made up of 16 amino acids. Germline V lookup: CDR1 PRHDT, CDR2 FYEKMQ (reference sequence). The V gene end was trimmed by 3 bases and the J gene end by 4 bases; junction bases not matched to a gene: 5. CDR3 amino acids: CASSFRLAGAADTQYF. In DNA, the CDR3 is TGTGCCAGCAGCTTTCGACTAGCGGGAGCCGCAGATACGCAGTATTTT.

This clonotype appeared many times. The genes are TRBV27 and TRBJ1-6; TRBD1 matches 9 bases. Trimming cost V 5 bases and J 6 bases; bases outside gene matches: 5. CDR3 size: 15 residues. Germline CDR1 reads MNHEY; CDR2 reads SMNVEV (reference sequence). In DNA form, the CDR3 reads TGTGCCAGCAGTGTCCGGGACAGGGCTAATTCACCCCTCCACTTT. This codes for CASSVRDRANSPLHF.

This clonotype has at least ten counts. J is TRBJ1-1 and V is TRBV20-1; 7 bases agree with TRBD1. CDR1 and CDR2 from the germline V gene are DFQATT and SNEGSKA (reference sequence). CDR3 length equals 13 residues. The V segment lost 5 bases and the J segment 3 bases; nucleotides outside the gene matches: 6. The chain's CDR3 is CSADRAKYTEAFF. CDR3 DNA: TGCAGTGCTGACAGGGCTAAATACACTGAAGCTTTCTTT.